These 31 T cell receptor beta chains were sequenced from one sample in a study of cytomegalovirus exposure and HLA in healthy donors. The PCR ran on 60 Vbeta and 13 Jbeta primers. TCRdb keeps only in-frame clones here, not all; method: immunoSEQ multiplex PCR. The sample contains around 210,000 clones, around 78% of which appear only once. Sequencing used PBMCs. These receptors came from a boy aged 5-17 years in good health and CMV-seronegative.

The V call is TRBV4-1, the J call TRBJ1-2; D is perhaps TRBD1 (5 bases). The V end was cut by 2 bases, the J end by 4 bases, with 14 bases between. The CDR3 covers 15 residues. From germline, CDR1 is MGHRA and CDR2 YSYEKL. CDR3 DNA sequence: TGCGCCAGCAGCCAACCGACAGCCGCGACCTATGGCTACACCTTC. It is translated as CASSQPTAATYGYTF.

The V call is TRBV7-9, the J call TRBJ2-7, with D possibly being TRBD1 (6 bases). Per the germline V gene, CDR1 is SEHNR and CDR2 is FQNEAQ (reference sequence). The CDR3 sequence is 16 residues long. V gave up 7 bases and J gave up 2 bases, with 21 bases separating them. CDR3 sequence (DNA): TGTGCCAGCACGTCTGACCCAACCCAGGGGCCCTACGAGCAGTACTTC. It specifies CASTSDPTQGPYEQYF.

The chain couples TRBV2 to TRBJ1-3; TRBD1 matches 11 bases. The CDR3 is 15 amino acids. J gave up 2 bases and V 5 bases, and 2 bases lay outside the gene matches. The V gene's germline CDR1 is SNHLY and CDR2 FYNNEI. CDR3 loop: CASSSDRGPGNTIYF. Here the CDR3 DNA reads TGTGCCAGCAGTTCGGACAGGGGGCCTGGAAACACCATATATTTT.

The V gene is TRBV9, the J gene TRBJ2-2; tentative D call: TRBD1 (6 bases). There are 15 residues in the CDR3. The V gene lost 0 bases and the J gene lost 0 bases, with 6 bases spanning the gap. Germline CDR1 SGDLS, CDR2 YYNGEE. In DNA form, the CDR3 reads TGTGCCAGCAGCGTAGCAGGGGCGAACACCGGGGAGCTGTTTTTT. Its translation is CASSVAGANTGELFF.

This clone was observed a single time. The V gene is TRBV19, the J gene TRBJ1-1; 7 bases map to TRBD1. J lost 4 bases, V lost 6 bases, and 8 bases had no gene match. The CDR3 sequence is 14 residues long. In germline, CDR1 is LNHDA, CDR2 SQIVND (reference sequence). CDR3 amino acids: CASRQRQGVTEAFF. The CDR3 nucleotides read TGTGCCAGTAGGCAAAGACAGGGTGTCACTGAAGCTTTCTTT. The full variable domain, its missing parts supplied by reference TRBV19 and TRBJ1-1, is DGGITQSPKYLFRKEGQNVTLSCEQNLNHDAMYWYRQDPGQGLRLIYYSQIVNDFQKGDIAEGYSVSREKKESFPLTVTSAQKNPTAFYLCASRQRQGVTEAFFGQGTRLTVV.

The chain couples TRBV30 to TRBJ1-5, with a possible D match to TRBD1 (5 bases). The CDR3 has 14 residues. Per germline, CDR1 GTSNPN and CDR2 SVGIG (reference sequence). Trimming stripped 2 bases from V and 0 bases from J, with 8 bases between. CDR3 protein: CAWSQGDSNQPQHF. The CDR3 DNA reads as TGTGCCTGGAGTCAAGGGGATAGCAATCAGCCCCAGCATTTT.

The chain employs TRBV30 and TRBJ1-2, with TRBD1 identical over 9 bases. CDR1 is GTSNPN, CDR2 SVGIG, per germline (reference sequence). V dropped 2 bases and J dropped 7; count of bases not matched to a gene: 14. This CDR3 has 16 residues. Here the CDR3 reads CAWSKLIDRGYAGYTF. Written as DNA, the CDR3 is TGTGCCTGGAGTAAACTGATCGACAGGGGGTATGCTGGCTACACCTTC.

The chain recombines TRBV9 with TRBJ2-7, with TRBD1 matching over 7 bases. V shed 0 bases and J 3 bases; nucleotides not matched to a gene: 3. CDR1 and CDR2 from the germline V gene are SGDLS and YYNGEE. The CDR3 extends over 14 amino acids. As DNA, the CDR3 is TGTGCCAGCAGCGTAGGATGGGACAGCTACGAGCAGTACTTC. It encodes CASSVGWDSYEQYF.

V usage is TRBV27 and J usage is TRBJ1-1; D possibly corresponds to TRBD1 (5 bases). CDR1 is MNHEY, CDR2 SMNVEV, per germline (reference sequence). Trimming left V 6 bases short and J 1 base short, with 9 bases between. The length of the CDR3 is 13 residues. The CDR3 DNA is TGTGCCAGCAGCCACGACAGGAACACTGAAGCTTTCTTT. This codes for CASSHDRNTEAFF.

The CDR3 DNA sequence: TGCAGCGTTGGGGGGCCCAGGCTAGCGGGGGGCCGGAGCTACGAGCAGTACTTC. Residues: CSVGGPRLAGGRSYEQYF. This sequence joins TRBV29-1 and TRBJ2-7; 11 nucleotides line up with TRBD2. CDR3 size: 18 residues. V lost 4 bases, J lost 3 bases, and 17 bases stayed unmatched. The germline CDR1 and CDR2 sequences are SQVTM and ANQGSEA.

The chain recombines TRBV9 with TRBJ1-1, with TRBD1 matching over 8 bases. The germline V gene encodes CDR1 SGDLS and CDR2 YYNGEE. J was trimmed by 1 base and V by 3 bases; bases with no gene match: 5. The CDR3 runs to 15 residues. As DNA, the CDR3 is TGTGCCAGCAGCGCTTACAGGGGGGGGAACACTGAAGCTTTCTTT. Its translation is CASSAYRGGNTEAFF.

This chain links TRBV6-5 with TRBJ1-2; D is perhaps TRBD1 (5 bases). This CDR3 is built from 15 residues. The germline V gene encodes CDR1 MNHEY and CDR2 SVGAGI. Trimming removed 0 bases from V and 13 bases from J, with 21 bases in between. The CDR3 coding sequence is TGTGCCAGCAGTTACTCTCGCCGGGGCGGGGGAGTCGGCACCTTC. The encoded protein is CASSYSRRGGGVGTF.

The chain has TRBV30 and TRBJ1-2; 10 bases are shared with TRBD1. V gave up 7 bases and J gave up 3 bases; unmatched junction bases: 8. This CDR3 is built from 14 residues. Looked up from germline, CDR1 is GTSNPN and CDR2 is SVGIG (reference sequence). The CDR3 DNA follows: TGTGCCTCTCGACAGGGGGCGCATTACTATGGCTACACCTTC. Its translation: CASRQGAHYYGYTF.

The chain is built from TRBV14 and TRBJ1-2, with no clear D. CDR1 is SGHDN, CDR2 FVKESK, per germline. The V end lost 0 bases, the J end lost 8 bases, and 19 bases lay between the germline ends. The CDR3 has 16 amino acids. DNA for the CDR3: TGTGCCAGCAGCCAAGACTCGCCAGCGACCGGAGGAGGCTACACCTTC. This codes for CASSQDSPATGGGYTF. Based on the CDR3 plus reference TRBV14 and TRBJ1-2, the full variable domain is EAGVTQFPSHSVIEKGQTVTLRCDPISGHDNLYWYRRVMGKEIKFLLHFVKESKQDESGMPNNRFLAERTGGTYSTLKVQPAELEDSGVYFCASSQDSPATGGGYTFGSGTRLTVV.

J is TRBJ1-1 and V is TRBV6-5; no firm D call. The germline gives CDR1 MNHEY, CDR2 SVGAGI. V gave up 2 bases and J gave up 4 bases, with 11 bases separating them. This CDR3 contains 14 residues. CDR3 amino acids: CASSYMRVATEAFF. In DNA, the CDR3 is TGTGCCAGCAGTTACATGAGGGTAGCCACTGAAGCTTTCTTT.

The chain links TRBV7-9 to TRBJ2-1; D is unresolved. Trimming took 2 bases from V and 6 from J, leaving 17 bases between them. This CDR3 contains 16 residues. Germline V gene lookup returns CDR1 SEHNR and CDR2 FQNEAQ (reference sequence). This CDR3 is CASSLRSPARINEQFF. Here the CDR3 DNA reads TGTGCCAGCAGCTTAAGGTCCCCTGCTAGGATCAATGAGCAGTTCTTC.

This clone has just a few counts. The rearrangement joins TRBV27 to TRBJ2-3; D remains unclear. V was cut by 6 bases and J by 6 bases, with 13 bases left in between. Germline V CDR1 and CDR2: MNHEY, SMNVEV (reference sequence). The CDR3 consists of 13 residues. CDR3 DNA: TGTGCCAGCAGACCCGCCGGGTGGGATACGCAGTATTTT. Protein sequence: CASRPAGWDTQYF.

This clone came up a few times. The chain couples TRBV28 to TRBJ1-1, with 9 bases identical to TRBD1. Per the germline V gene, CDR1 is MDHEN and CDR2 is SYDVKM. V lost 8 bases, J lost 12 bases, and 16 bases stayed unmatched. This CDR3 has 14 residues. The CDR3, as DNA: TGTGCCAGCGGAGGACAGGGGTCCTTTGCAATATCTTTCTTT. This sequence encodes CASGGQGSFAISFF.

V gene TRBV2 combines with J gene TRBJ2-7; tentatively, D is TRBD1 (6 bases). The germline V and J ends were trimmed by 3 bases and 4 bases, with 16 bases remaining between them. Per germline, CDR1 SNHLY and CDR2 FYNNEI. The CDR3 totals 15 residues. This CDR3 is CASSDAGTSEYEQYF. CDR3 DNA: TGTGCCAGCAGTGACGCTGGGACATCCGAATACGAGCAGTACTTC. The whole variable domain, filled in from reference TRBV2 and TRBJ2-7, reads EPEVTQTPSHQVTQMGQEVILRCVPISNHLYFYWYRQILGQKVEFLVSFYNNEISEKSEIFDDQFSVERPDGSNFTLKIRSTKLEDSAMYFCASSDAGTSEYEQYFGPGTRLTVT.

CDR3 residues: CASSLVLGGRSEQYF. For the CDR3, the DNA is TGTGCCAGCAGCTTAGTTCTTGGCGGGAGAAGCGAGCAGTACTTC. The chain carries TRBV7-2 and TRBJ2-7; 7 nucleotides align to TRBD2. CDR3 length: 15 amino acids. V lost 1 base to trimming and J lost 6 bases; unmatched junction nucleotides: 9. The germline V gene has CDR1 SGHTA and CDR2 FQGNSA.

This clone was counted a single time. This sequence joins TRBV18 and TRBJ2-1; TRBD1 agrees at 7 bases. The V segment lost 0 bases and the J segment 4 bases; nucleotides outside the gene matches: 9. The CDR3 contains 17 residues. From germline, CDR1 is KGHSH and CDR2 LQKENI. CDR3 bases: TGTGCCAGCTCACCACCGTTTCCGGGACAGATATACAATGAGCAGTTCTTC. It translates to CASSPPFPGQIYNEQFF.

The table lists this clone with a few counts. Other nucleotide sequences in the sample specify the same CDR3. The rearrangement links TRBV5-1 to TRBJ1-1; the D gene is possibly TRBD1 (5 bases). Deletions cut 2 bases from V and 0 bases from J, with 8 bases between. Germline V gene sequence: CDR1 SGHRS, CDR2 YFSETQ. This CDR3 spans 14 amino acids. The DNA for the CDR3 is TGCGCCAGCAGCTTAGACAGATTGAACACTGAAGCTTTCTTT. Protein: CASSLDRLNTEAFF.

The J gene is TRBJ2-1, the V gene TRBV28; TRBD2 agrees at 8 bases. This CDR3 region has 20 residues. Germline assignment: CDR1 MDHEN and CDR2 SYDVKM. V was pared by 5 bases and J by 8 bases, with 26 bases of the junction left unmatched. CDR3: CASSQQSWVREGPATDEQFF. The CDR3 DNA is TGTGCCAGCAGTCAACAGTCATGGGTACGGGAGGGCCCGGCAACAGATGAGCAGTTCTTC.

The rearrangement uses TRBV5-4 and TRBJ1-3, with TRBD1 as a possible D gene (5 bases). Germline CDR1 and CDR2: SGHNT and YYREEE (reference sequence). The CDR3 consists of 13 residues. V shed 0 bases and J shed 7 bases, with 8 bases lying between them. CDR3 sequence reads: CASSLAGGNTIYF. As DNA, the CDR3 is TGTGCCAGCAGCTTGGCCGGGGGGAACACCATATATTTT.

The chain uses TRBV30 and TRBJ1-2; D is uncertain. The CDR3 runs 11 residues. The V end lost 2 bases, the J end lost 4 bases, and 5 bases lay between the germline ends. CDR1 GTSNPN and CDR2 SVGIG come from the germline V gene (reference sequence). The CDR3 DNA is TGTGCCTGGAGTACAAGCTATGGCTACACCTTC. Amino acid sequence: CAWSTSYGYTF.

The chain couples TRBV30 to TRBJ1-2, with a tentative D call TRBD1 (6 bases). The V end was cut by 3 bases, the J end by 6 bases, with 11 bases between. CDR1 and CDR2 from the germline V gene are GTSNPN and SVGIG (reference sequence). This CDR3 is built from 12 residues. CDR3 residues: CAWSEHRDGYTF. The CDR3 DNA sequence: TGTGCCTGGAGCGAACACAGGGATGGCTACACCTTC.

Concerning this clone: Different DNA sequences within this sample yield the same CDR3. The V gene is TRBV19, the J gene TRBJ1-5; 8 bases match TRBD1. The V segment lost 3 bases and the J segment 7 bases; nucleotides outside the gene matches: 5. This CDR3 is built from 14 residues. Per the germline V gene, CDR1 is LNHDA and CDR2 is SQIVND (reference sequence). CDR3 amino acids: CASSIGQGGQPQHF. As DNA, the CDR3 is TGTGCCAGTAGTATTGGACAGGGCGGGCAGCCCCAGCATTTT. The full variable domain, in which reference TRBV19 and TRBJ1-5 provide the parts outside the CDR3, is DGGITQSPKYLFRKEGQNVTLSCEQNLNHDAMYWYRQDPGQGLRLIYYSQIVNDFQKGDIAEGYSVSREKKESFPLTVTSAQKNPTAFYLCASSIGQGGQPQHFGDGTRLSIL.

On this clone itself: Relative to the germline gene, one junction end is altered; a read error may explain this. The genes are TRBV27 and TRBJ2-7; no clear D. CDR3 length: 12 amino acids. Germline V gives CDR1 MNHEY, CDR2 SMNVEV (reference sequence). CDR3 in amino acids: CASSFIPESLHF. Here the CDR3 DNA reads TGTGCCAGCAGTTTCATCCCCGAGTCCCTACACTTC.

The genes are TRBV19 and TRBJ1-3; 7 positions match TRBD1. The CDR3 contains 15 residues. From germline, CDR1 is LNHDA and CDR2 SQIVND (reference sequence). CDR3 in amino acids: CATNQGQLSGNTIYF. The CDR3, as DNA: TGTGCTACGAACCAGGGACAGCTCTCTGGAAACACCATATATTTT.

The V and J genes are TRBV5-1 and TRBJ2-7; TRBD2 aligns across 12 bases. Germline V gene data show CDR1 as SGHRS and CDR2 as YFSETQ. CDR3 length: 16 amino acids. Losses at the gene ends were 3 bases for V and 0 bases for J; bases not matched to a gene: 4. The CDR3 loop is CASSWTSGIYSYEQYF. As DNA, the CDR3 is TGCGCCAGCAGCTGGACTAGCGGGATATACTCCTACGAGCAGTACTTC.

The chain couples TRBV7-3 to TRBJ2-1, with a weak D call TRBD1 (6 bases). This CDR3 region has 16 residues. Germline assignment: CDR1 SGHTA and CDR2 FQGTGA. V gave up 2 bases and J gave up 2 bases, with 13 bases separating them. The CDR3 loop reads CASSLDQGSTYNEQFF. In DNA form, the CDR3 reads TGTGCCAGCAGCTTAGATCAGGGGAGCACCTACAATGAGCAGTTCTTC.